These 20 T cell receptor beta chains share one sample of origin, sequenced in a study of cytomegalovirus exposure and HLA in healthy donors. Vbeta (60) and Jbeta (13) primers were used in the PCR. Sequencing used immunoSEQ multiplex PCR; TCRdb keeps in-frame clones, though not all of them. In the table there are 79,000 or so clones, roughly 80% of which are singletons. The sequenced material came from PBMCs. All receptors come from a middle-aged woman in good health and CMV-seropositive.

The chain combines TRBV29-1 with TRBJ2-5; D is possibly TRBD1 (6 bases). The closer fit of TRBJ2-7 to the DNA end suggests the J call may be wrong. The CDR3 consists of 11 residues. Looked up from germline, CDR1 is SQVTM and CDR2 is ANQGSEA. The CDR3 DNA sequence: TGCAGCGTCCGCAGGGGACACGAGCAGTACTTC. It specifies CSVRRGHEQYF.

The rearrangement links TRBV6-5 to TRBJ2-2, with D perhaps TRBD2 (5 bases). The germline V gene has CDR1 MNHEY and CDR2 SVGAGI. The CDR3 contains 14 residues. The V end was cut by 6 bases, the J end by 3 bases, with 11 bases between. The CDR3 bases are TGTGCCAGCAGGGGAGATATGGACACCGGGGAGCTGTTTTTT. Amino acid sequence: CASRGDMDTGELFF.

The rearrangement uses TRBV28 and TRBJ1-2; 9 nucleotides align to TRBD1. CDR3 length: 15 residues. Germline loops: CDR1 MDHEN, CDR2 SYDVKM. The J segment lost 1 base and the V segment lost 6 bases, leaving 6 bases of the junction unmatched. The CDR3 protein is CASRRQGDRNYGYTF. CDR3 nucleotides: TGTGCCAGCAGGAGACAGGGGGATCGTAACTATGGCTACACCTTC.

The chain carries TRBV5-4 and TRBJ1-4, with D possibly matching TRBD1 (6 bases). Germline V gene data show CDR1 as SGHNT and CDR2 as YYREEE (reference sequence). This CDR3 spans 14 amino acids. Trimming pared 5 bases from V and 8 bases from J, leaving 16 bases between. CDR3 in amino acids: CASSTTGQGEKLFF. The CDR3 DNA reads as TGTGCCAGCAGTACGACAGGCCAAGGCGAAAAACTGTTTTTT.

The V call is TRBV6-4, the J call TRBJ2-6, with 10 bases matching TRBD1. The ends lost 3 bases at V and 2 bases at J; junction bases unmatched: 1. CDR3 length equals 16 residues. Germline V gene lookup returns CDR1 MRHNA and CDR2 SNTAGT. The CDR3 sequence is CASSETGGAGANVLTF. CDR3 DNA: TGTGCCAGCAGTGAGACAGGGGGCGCTGGGGCCAACGTCCTGACTTTC.

The CDR3 protein is CASSFGPRGAEAFF. The CDR3 bases are TGCGCCAGCAGCTTTGGCCCCAGGGGCGCTGAAGCTTTCTTT. The chain recombines TRBV5-1 with TRBJ1-1; D perhaps matches TRBD1 (6 bases). V was cut by 2 bases and J by 6 bases, with 14 bases left in between. Germline V gives CDR1 SGHRS, CDR2 YFSETQ. The CDR3 covers 14 residues.

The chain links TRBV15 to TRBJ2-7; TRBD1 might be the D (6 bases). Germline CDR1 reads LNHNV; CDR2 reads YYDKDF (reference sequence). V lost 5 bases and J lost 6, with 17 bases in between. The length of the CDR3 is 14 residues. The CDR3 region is CATSSVTGSAEQYF. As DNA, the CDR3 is TGTGCCACCAGCTCCGTTACAGGGTCAGCCGAGCAGTACTTC.

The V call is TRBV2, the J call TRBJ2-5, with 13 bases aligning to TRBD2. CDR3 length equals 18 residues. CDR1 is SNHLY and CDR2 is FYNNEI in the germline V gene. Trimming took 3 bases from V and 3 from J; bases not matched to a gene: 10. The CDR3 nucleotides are TGTGCCAGCAGTGATTGGACTAGCGGGAGAAGGAGTAAAGAGACCCAGTACTTC. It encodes CASSDWTSGRRSKETQYF.

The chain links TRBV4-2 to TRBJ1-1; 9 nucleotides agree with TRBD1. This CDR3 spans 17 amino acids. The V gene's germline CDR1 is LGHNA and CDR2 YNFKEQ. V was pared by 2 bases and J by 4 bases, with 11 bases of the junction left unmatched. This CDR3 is CASSQPVGQGKGTEAFF. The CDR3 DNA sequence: TGTGCCAGCAGCCAACCAGTGGGACAGGGAAAAGGCACTGAAGCTTTCTTT.

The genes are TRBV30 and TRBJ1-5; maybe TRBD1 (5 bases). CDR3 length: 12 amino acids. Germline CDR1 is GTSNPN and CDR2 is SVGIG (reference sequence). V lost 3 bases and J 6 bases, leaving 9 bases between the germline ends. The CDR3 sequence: CAWRRGSQPQHF. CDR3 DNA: TGTGCCTGGAGAAGGGGAAGTCAGCCCCAGCATTTT.

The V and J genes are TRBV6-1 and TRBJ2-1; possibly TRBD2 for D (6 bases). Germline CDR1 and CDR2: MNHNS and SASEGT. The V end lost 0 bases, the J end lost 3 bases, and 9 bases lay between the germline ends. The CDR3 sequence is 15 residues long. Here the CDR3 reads CASSEAPGDYNEQFF. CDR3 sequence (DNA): TGTGCCAGCAGTGAAGCCCCGGGGGACTACAATGAGCAGTTCTTC.

Written as DNA, the CDR3 is TGCAGTGCTAGAGTAGAACGGGCCCTCCACTTT. Protein: CSARVERALHF. This chain joins TRBV20-1 and TRBJ1-6; D is uncertain. In germline, CDR1 is DFQATT, CDR2 SNEGSKA (reference sequence). V lost 1 base, J lost 14 bases, and 9 bases lay in between. The CDR3 is made up of 11 amino acids.

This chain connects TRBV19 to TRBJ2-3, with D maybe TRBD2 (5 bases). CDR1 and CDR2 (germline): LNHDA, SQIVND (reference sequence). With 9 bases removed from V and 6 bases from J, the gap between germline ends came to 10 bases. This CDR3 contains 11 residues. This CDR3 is CASSLGDTQYF. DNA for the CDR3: TGTGCCAGCTCACTAGGGGATACGCAGTATTTT.

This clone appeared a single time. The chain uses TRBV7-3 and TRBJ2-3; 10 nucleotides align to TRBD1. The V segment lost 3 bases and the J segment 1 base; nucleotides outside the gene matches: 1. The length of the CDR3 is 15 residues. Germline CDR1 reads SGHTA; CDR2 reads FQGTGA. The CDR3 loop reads CASSFGTGGTDTQYF. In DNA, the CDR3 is TGTGCCAGCAGCTTCGGGACAGGGGGCACAGATACGCAGTATTTT. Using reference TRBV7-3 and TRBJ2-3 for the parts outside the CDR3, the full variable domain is GAGVSQTPSNKVTEKGKYVELRCDPISGHTALYWYRQSLGQGPEFLIYFQGTGAADDSGLPNDRFFAVRPEGSVSTLKIQRTERGDSAVYLCASSFGTGGTDTQYFGPGTRLTVL.

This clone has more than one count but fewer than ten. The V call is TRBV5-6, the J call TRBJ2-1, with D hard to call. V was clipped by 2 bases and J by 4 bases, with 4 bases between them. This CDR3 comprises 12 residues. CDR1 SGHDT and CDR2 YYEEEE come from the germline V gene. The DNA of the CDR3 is TGTGCCAGCAGCTTTAGATACAATGAGCAGTTCTTC. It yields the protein CASSFRYNEQFF.

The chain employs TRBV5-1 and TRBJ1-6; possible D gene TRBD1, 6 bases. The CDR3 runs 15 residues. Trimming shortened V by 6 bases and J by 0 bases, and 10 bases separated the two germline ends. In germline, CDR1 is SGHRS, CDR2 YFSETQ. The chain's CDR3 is CASTLDSSYNSPLHF. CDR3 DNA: TGCGCCAGCACACTGGACAGCTCCTATAATTCACCCCTCCACTTT.

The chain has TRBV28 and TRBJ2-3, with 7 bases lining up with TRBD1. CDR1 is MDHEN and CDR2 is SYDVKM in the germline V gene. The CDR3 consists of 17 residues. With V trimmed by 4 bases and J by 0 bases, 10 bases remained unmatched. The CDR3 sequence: CASSSRTGTDSTDTQYF. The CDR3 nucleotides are TGTGCCAGCAGTTCAAGAACCGGGACAGATAGCACAGATACGCAGTATTTT.

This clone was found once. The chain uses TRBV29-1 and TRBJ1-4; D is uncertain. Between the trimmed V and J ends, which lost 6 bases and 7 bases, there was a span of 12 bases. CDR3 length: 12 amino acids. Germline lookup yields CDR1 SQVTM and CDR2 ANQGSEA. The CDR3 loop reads CSVQLVGEKLFF. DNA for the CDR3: TGCAGCGTACAGTTAGTCGGTGAAAAACTGTTTTTT.

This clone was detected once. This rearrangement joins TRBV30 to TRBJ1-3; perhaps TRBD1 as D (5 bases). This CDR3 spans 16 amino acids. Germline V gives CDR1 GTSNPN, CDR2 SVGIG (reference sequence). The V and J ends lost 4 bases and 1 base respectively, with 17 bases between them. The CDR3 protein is CAWTPPGLRSGNTIYF. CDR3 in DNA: TGTGCCTGGACCCCCCCAGGGCTGAGATCTGGAAACACCATATATTTT.

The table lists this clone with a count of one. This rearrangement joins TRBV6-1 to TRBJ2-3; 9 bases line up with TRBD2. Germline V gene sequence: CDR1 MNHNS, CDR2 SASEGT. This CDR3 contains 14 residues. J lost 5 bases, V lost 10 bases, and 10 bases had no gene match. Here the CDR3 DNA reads TGTGCCACCAGGGCGGGGGGGCGAGGAGATACGCAGTATTTT. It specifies CATRAGGRGDTQYF.